A single sample is the source of the 18 T cell receptor beta chains below, sequenced in a study of post-analysis software for immune sequencing data. Notes on the study in general: TRBV5-6, TRBV5-1 and TRBV20-1 were among roughly 5 TRBV segments more frequent in patients than controls.

TCR beta cDNA libraries included unique molecular identifiers. TCRdb reprocessed the PCR reads with MiXCR, giving one entry per CDR3 protein. The table has about 540,000 distinct CDR3 sequences, 30% to 40% seen once. Their antigens remain unidentified. Sequenced material: blood. These receptors were taken from a girl aged 2 to 17 with multiple sclerosis.

The sample holds a few counts of this clonotype. The chain links TRBV5-1 to TRBJ2-7, with D uncertain. The CDR3 extends over 11 amino acids. The germline gives CDR1 SGHRS, CDR2 YFSETQ. V was clipped by 0 bases and J by 5 bases, with 3 bases between them. The CDR3 loop reads CASSLDNEQYF. The CDR3 nucleotides read TGCGCCAGCAGCTTGGACAACGAGCAGTACTTC.

The chain is built from TRBV3-1 and TRBJ2-5; D remains ambiguous. Germline V gene sequence: CDR1 LGHDT, CDR2 YNNKEL (reference sequence). The CDR3 loop spans 14 amino acids. Trimming stripped 3 bases from V and 4 bases from J, with 12 bases between. CDR3 DNA: TGTGCCAGCAGCCACCCGCCACGGCGAGAGACCCAGTACTTC. Its translation is CASSHPPRRETQYF.

The rearrangement joins TRBV12-3 or TRBV12-4 to TRBJ1-3; D ambiguous. Trimming removed 2 bases at V and 0 bases at J, with 5 bases between. This CDR3 has 14 amino acids. The DNA of the CDR3 is TGTGCCAGCAGTTTAAGGGCCTCTGGAAACACCATATATTTT. Translated: CASSLRASGNTIYF.

This clonotype has just a few counts. J is TRBJ2-3 and V is TRBV25-1; 8 bases fit TRBD1. Germline CDR1 is MGHDK and CDR2 is SYGVNS. V was clipped by 4 bases and J by 9 bases; unmatched bases: 6. The CDR3 has 13 amino acids. Here the CDR3 DNA reads TGTGCCAGCAGTGGAAGACAGGGGAGAACGCAGTATTTT. Amino acid sequence: CASSGRQGRTQYF.

This chain connects TRBV5-1 to TRBJ2-5; D gene unclear. CDR1 and CDR2 from the germline V gene are SGHRS and YFSETQ. The ends were cut back, 1 base at V and 2 bases at J, with 12 bases in the middle. The length of the CDR3 is 15 residues. CDR3 sequence: CASSLFLGEQETQYF. For the CDR3, the DNA is TGCGCCAGCAGCTTGTTCCTAGGCGAACAAGAGACCCAGTACTTC.

This clonotype was found a few times. The chain has TRBV20-1 and TRBJ1-1, with 10 bases identical to TRBD1. CDR1 is DFQATT, CDR2 SNEGSKA, per germline (reference sequence). Losses at the gene ends were 3 bases for V and 3 bases for J; bases not matched to a gene: 16. The CDR3 has 18 amino acids. The CDR3 region is CSARTYRTGGRYDTEAFF. The CDR3 DNA sequence: TGCAGTGCTAGGACCTACCGGACAGGGGGTAGGTACGACACTGAAGCTTTCTTT.

J is TRBJ1-4 and V is TRBV7-2, with D perhaps TRBD1 (5 bases). Germline V gene lookup returns CDR1 SGHTA and CDR2 FQGNSA. Deletions cut 5 bases from V and 4 bases from J, with 14 bases between. The CDR3 loop spans 15 amino acids. The CDR3 DNA reads as TGTGCCAGCAGCAGCTCCGGGGGTTATAATGAAAAACTGTTTTTT. Translated: CASSSSGGYNEKLFF.

The CDR3, as DNA: TGTGCCAGCAGTTTAACTAGCGGGGACCTTAAGCAGTTCTTC. It is translated as CASSLTSGDLKQFF. This chain joins TRBV28 and TRBJ2-1; 10 nucleotides line up with TRBD2. CDR1 is MDHEN, CDR2 SYDVKM, per germline. J gave up 11 bases and V 2 bases, and 6 bases lay outside the gene matches. This CDR3 spans 14 amino acids.

The chain has TRBV14 and TRBJ2-1; tentatively, D is TRBD2 (5 bases). Germline lookup yields CDR1 SGHDN and CDR2 FVKESK. Trimming pared 0 bases from V and 3 bases from J, leaving 12 bases between. The CDR3 runs to 16 residues. CDR3 region: CASSQDRGPLYNEQFF. Written as DNA, the CDR3 is TGTGCCAGCAGCCAAGATCGGGGTCCCCTCTACAATGAGCAGTTCTTC.

The V and J genes are TRBV7-8 and TRBJ1-2; possible D gene TRBD1, 5 bases. Germline-derived CDR1 and CDR2 are SGHVS and FQNEAQ. The CDR3 loop spans 13 amino acids. Trimming removed 5 bases from V and 10 bases from J, with 17 bases in between. Here the CDR3 reads CASSLTLRVDYTF. The CDR3 DNA sequence: TGTGCCAGCAGCCTAACCCTCAGGGTCGACTACACCTTC. Filled out from reference TRBV7-8 and TRBJ1-2, the complete variable domain reads GAGVSQSPRYKVAKRGQDVALRCDPISGHVSLFWYQQALGQGPEFLTYFQNEAQLDKSGLPSDRFFAERPEGSVSTLKIQRTQQEDSAVYLCASSLTLRVDYTFGSGTRLTVV.

This clonotype was counted a few times. This sequence joins TRBV20-1 and TRBJ2-6, with TRBD1 as a possible D gene (6 bases). Between the trimmed V and J ends, which lost 0 bases and 1 base, there was a span of 10 bases. Germline V CDR1 and CDR2: DFQATT, SNEGSKA (reference sequence). There are 16 residues in the CDR3. The DNA for the CDR3 is TGCAGTGCTAGAGATCAGGGGACGTCTGGGGCCAACGTCCTGACTTTC. Encoded protein: CSARDQGTSGANVLTF.

This clonotype was recorded only once. This may arise from a read error, as a much more abundant clone is one base away. This chain links TRBV9 with TRBJ2-3; the D is unclear. In germline, CDR1 is SGDLS, CDR2 YYNGEE. CDR3 length equals 14 residues. CDR3 protein: CASGVTRFTDTQYF. The CDR3 nucleotides are TGTGCCAGCGGCGTTACGAGATTCACAGATACGCAGTATTTT.

This clonotype came up a few times. V and J are TRBV20-1 and TRBJ1-4; D possibly corresponds to TRBD1 (6 bases). V was clipped by 6 bases and J by 7 bases, with 18 bases between them. The CDR3 runs to 14 residues. The germline CDR1 and CDR2 sequences are DFQATT and SNEGSKA (reference sequence). CDR3 amino acids: CSAPMGGGSEKLFF. Here the CDR3 DNA reads TGCAGTGCCCCAATGGGGGGCGGGAGTGAAAAACTGTTTTTT.

This clonotype was seen more than once but under ten times. The rearrangement joins TRBV20-1 to TRBJ2-3, with D possibly matching TRBD2 (6 bases). Germline V lookup: CDR1 DFQATT, CDR2 SNEGSKA (reference sequence). The CDR3 is 14 residues long. The germline V and J ends were trimmed by 3 bases and 4 bases, with 14 bases remaining between them. The CDR3 DNA sequence: TGCAGTGCTAGTCTTGGAGGGGATGCAGATACGCAGTATTTT. Amino acids: CSASLGGDADTQYF.

The chain employs TRBV6-5 and TRBJ1-1; the D gene is possibly TRBD1 (5 bases). Germline V gene data show CDR1 as MNHEY and CDR2 as SVGAGI. Trimming cost V 0 bases and J 7 bases, with 12 bases left between them. The CDR3 runs to 14 residues. The CDR3 DNA sequence: TGTGCCAGCAGTTACTCGCGGCGGGGGGGTGAAGCTTTCTTT. Its translation is CASSYSRRGGEAFF.

This clonotype came up a few times. The chain uses TRBV7-8 and TRBJ2-7; 10 nucleotides match TRBD2. The CDR3 has 14 residues. J was trimmed by 2 bases and V by 5 bases; bases with no gene match: 3. CDR1 is SGHVS, CDR2 FQNEAQ, per germline. CDR3 coding DNA: TGTGCCAGCAGCCGGGGACTAGCGCCCTACGAGCAGTACTTC. Protein: CASSRGLAPYEQYF.

The V call is TRBV5-6, the J call TRBJ2-7; 7 nucleotides align to TRBD2. V gave up 2 bases and J gave up 12 bases; unmatched junction bases: 8. Germline V gene data show CDR1 as SGHDT and CDR2 as YYEEEE. This CDR3 spans 12 amino acids. The CDR3 region has the DNA TGTGCCAGCAGCTTTCCGATCGGGGAGGGGTACTTC. Amino acids: CASSFPIGEGYF.

This clonotype was observed a handful of times. The chain combines TRBV11-2 with TRBJ2-5; either TRBD1 or TRBD2 may supply D (5 bases each). The germline V gene encodes CDR1 SGHAT and CDR2 FQNNGV. This CDR3 contains 14 residues. Trimming took 5 bases from V and 2 from J, leaving 12 bases between them. This CDR3 reads CASSPLWGQETQYF. The DNA for the CDR3 is TGTGCCAGCAGCCCCCTTTGGGGGCAAGAGACCCAGTACTTC.